Described below is a single T cell receptor beta chain sequence and its context. This receptor's antigen is unknown. No base qualities exist here, and no much larger clone lies one base off it. Using the deep immunoSEQ assay, multiplex PCR amplified TCR CDR3 regions from genomic DNA. Extracted genomic DNA from each cell subset was spread evenly across all wells of several immunoSEQ 96-well plates, with each plate serving as a replicate. For sorted subsets, each replicate PCR was loaded with 200 ng genomic DNA, equivalent to about 30,000 T cell genomes. The purified libraries were quantified using a Qubit 3.0 fluorometer, sized with a Bioanalyzer 2100, and then quantified again using the KAPA Library Quantification kit. A separate single-read 150-cycle Illumina NextSeq 550 flow cell was used to sequence each immunoSEQ 96-well plate. From the authors' description of their analysis: The immunoSEQ output contained only junctional sequences without quality scores, so filtering could not match that applied to full-length reads. Sequences were annotated with PyIR, a Python wrapper for IgBLAST v1.9, and V/J genes and CDR3 were assigned using IMGT germline references. Reads were filtered out if the reads had weak V/J assignments (E-value above 1e-6), no CDR3, stop codons, out-of-frame junctions, or ambiguous translated residues. V3J clonotypes were defined by identical inferred V gene, J gene, and CDR3 amino acid sequence. The percentage overlap between two repertoires was calculated by dividing the number of shared unique clonotypes by the size of the smaller repertoire. Richness of each repertoire was evaluated using RTK rarefaction, the Chao1 estimator, and Recon v2.1 estimates of unobserved clonotypes. OLGA was used to compute generation probabilities for all TCRbeta clonotypes that the gDNA method yielded from several donors. Imported from immuneACCESS, the table was reduced by TCRdb to in-frame sequences with V and J called. These copies leave out some clones; in studies compared against another copy, an unresolved V gene accounts for under half, and the cause of the remainder is not known. V and J calls and clone size are copied from that table; D and trimming were computed from the DNA. Here the sample has about 1.5 million clones; 95% to 99% occur a single time. Clones ranked in the top ten supply 0.4% to 0.45% of the sample.

The entry originates in a study of shared clonotypes between healthy human individuals (dated by TCRdb to 2018 to 2021). About the full investigation: A couple of women and a few men aged 18 to 49 years were included in the cohort. For each donor, three plates each were used for CD4 naive and CD4 memory, two plates were used for CD8 naive, and one plate was used for CD8 memory. The study deeply sequenced blood TCR repertoires of five healthy adults to estimate repertoire size and the extent of clonotype sharing between individuals. To increase sequencing depth and limit assay-specific biases, different laboratories used diverse techniques to prepare libraries and sequence TCR repertoires. Each donor's leukapheresis produced roughly between roughly 0.9 and 8.9 billion PBMCs.

CDR1 and CDR2 are read off the germline V gene as SQVTM and ANQGSEA. A distance of 14 bases separates the germline ends of V and J, which lose 2 bases and 4 bases respectively. The CDR3 runs 14 amino acids, cysteine and phenylalanine included. Of all the DNA, just the CDR3 is kept, 42 bases in frame from base 1. The donors were healthy, HIV-negative adults who had no recently reported acute infections or vaccinations. Every donor was a Caucasian adult residing in Nashville, Tennessee, USA. CD4+ T cells were enriched by magnetic negative selection; naive cells were then positively selected on CD45RA, and the negative fraction formed the memory subset. Blood was collected by leukapheresis, and PBMCs were isolated by Ficoll-Histopaque density gradient centrifugation and then cryopreserved in liquid nitrogen vapor phase. Analytical flow cytometry was used to check the purity and quantity of every magnetically sorted T cell population. From each sorted fraction, genomic DNA was isolated and quantified by UV absorbance on a Nanodrop 2000c.

Results the study describes overall, beyond this receptor: Pairwise subsampling led to the expectation that sequencing depth would affect the degree of clonotype sharing among donors. Larger estimated clonotype richness was generally found for naive subsets than for memory subsets. Rarefaction of sorted-subset datasets indicated incomplete sequencing despite the large sequencing depth. When four donors were compared, the shared fraction of clonotypes was around 4.6% for naive CD4, roughly 3.3% for naive CD8, 2.3% for memory CD4, and around 0.4% for memory CD8. Because the study included only a small number of donors, the genetic and exposure-history diversity represented was limited. Compared with non-shared clonotypes, the clonotypes found in all four sorted-subset donors had higher generation probabilities. Sampling was restricted to blood, and TCR repertoires in tissues likely differ from the TCR repertoires found in blood.

The specimen sequenced was naive CD4+ T cells sorted from blood. Per the publication, the cell subset or site label means: CD45RA+ positively selected. This receptor chain uses TRBV29-1 and TRBJ2-5, and possibly TRBD2, on 6 matching bases. The sequence was collected from a man younger than 40 in good health. The CDR3 amino acid sequence is: CSVEPNGSGETQYF. At the DNA level, the sequence is TGCAGCGTTGAACCCAACGGGAGCGGAGAGACCCAGTACTTC.